This entry lists 6 T cell receptor beta chains sequenced from one sample in a study of lymphopenia after photon versus proton radiotherapy (dated by TCRdb to the late 2010s). Library preparation used the immunoSEQ multiplex PCR assay. TCRdb's version of the immuneACCESS table is confined to in-frame rearrangements and falls short of the full clone set. An unresolved V gene accounts for under half of the shortfall where checked; the remainder is of unknown origin. This sample is represented by about 30,000 clones; 80% to 90% of them were singletons. The ten largest clones take up 6.5% to 8% of the sample. This specimen consisted of peripheral blood, obtained from a patient treated with proton-based radiotherapy. Receptors were obtained from a woman in her sixties or seventies with pancreatic cancer. Some clones in this sample may be carry-over from other donors' samples.

The chain joins TRBV12-2 to TRBJ2-7. TRBV12-2 represents a pseudogene. This CDR3 is 11 amino acids long. The CDR3 protein is CASRLFYEQYF. The CDR3 coding sequence is TGTGCAAGTCGCTTATTCTACGAGCAGTACTTC.

The rearrangement joins TRBV10-1 to TRBJ1-2; TRBD1 agrees at 9 bases. This CDR3 contains 14 residues. Germline V gene lookup returns CDR1 WNHNN and CDR2 SYGVQD (reference sequence). V dropped 5 bases and J dropped 4; count of bases not matched to a gene: 5. CDR3 sequence (DNA): TGCGCCAGCAGTCCTTCGACAGGGGGCTATGGCTACACCTTC. Its protein product is CASSPSTGGYGYTF.

The chain is built from TRBV27 and TRBJ2-1; the D gene could be TRBD1 or TRBD2 (5 bases each). CDR1 MNHEY and CDR2 SMNVEV come from the germline V gene (reference sequence). This CDR3 spans 18 amino acids. Trimming shortened V by 3 bases and J by 2 bases, and 20 bases separated the two germline ends. CDR3 loop: CASSFRTSQLRAYNEQFF. As DNA, the CDR3 is TGTGCCAGCAGTTTTAGAACTAGTCAACTCAGGGCCTACAATGAGCAGTTCTTC.

This clone appeared once. DNA for the CDR3: TGCAGCGTTGACCTAGCGGACCGTGTGGGGAGCACAGATACGCAGTATTTT. This codes for CSVDLADRVGSTDTQYF. V and J are TRBV29-1 and TRBJ2-3, with 7 bases identical to TRBD2. V lost 3 bases to trimming and J lost 0 bases; unmatched junction nucleotides: 12. The germline CDR1 and CDR2 sequences are SQVTM and ANQGSEA. This CDR3 region has 17 residues.

This clone was seen a single time. The chain is built from TRBV5-1 and TRBJ2-3; 9 positions agree with TRBD1. Germline CDR1 reads SGHRS; CDR2 reads YFSETQ. The junction had 3 bases not matched to a gene; V was cut back by 9 bases and J by 1 base. The CDR3 totals 13 residues. The CDR3 DNA follows: TGCGCCATACGGACAGGGGGCACAGATACGCAGTATTTT. This encodes CAIRTGGTDTQYF.

This chain links TRBV6-5 with TRBJ2-1; D gene unclear. Germline V CDR1 and CDR2: MNHEY, SVGAGI. Trimming cost V 11 bases and J 0 bases, with 14 bases left between them. The CDR3 runs to 14 residues. DNA of the CDR3: TGTGCCGGCTCGTCTTCCAGCTCCTACAATGAGCAGTTCTTC. Its translation is CAGSSSSSYNEQFF.